These 27 T cell receptor beta chains came from one sample sequenced in a study of blood T cell repertoires in COVID-19 (dated by TCRdb to 2018 to 2021). Library construction relied on the immunoSEQ multiplex PCR assay. In TCRdb, the immuneACCESS table is reduced to in-frame sequences with V and J assigned. These tables do not hold every clone; where another copy was compared, an unresolved V gene accounts for under half, and the others remain unexplained. Present in this sample are about 55,000 clones, around four fifths of which were seen just once. The top ten clones comprise 11% to 15% of the sample. The source material was peripheral blood. These TCRs come from a human donor in a cohort sampled during active COVID-19.

The rearrangement joins TRBV29-1 to TRBJ2-7, with 11 bases aligning to TRBD1. Germline lookup yields CDR1 SQVTM and CDR2 ANQGSEA. This CDR3 comprises 14 residues. Germline trimming cut 4 bases from V and 5 bases from J; bases unmatched to any gene: 7. CDR3: CSVVPGQGGNEQYF. The CDR3 region has the DNA TGCAGCGTTGTACCGGGACAGGGGGGTAACGAGCAGTACTTC.

The rearrangement joins TRBV2 to TRBJ2-1, with a weak D call TRBD2 (6 bases). The CDR3 is 15 amino acids. Trimming took off 8 bases at V and 9 bases at J, with 23 bases between the two ends. Germline lookup yields CDR1 SNHLY and CDR2 FYNNEI. This CDR3 is CASWGDELDASEQFF. The CDR3, as DNA: TGTGCCAGCTGGGGGGATGAACTAGATGCGAGTGAGCAGTTCTTC. Supplemented by reference TRBV2 and TRBJ2-1, the full variable domain reads EPEVTQTPSHQVTQMGQEVILRCVPISNHLYFYWYRQILGQKVEFLVSFYNNEISEKSEIFDDQFSVERPDGSNFTLKIRSTKLEDSAMYFCASWGDELDASEQFFGPGTRLTVL.

This chain joins TRBV2 and TRBJ2-7; TRBD2 might be the D (8 bases). Germline lookup yields CDR1 SNHLY and CDR2 FYNNEI. The CDR3 length is 13 residues. Trimming shortened V by 6 bases and J by 11 bases, and 20 bases separated the two germline ends. The DNA of the CDR3 is TGTGCCAGCAGGCGGGGGGACAGCCCAGGGAAGTACTTC. It translates to CASRRGDSPGKYF.

The chain uses TRBV19 and TRBJ1-5; TRBD1 matches 8 bases. Germline trimming cut 5 bases from V and 4 bases from J; bases unmatched to any gene: 1. CDR3 length equals 13 residues. Germline V lookup: CDR1 LNHDA, CDR2 SQIVND (reference sequence). The CDR3 coding sequence is TGTGCCAGTAGTCAGGGGGCAAATCAGCCCCAGCATTTT. It yields the protein CASSQGANQPQHF.

CDR3 in DNA: TGTGCCAGCAGCAAGACAGGGGGCAGGGACACCGGGGAGCTGTTTTTT. It specifies CASSKTGGRDTGELFF. The chain joins TRBV6-4 to TRBJ2-2; 10 bases line up with TRBD1. V shed 6 bases and J 3 bases; nucleotides not matched to a gene: 7. This CDR3 has 16 amino acids. CDR1 is MRHNA, CDR2 SNTAGT, per germline.

The J gene is TRBJ2-1, the V gene TRBV5-1; 11 bases are a match to TRBD2. CDR1 SGHRS and CDR2 YFSETQ come from the germline V gene. The length of the CDR3 is 18 residues. The junction had 9 bases not matched to a gene; V was cut back by 4 bases and J by 0 bases. This chain's CDR3 is CASSRSGRALSSYNEQFF. In DNA, the CDR3 is TGCGCCAGCAGCCGTAGCGGGAGGGCCCTTAGCTCCTACAATGAGCAGTTCTTC.

The chain joins TRBV27 to TRBJ2-7; 8 nucleotides line up with TRBD2. V trimming: 1 base; J trimming: 3 bases; junction bases outside the gene matches: 5. The CDR3 spans 15 residues. From germline, CDR1 is MNHEY and CDR2 SMNVEV (reference sequence). The CDR3 DNA reads as TGTGCCAGCAGTTTATATTCGGGGGGGGGCTACGAGCAGTACTTC. Its protein is CASSLYSGGGYEQYF.

This clone came up once. The V and J genes are TRBV6-1 and TRBJ2-1; D perhaps matches TRBD2 (5 bases). V was pared by 2 bases and J by 0 bases, with 11 bases between. CDR1 and CDR2 from the germline V gene are MNHNS and SASEGT. This CDR3 spans 16 amino acids. The CDR3 DNA follows: TGTGCCAGCAGTGAAAGTGCGGGCCGCTCCTACAATGAGCAGTTCTTC. Amino acid sequence: CASSESAGRSYNEQFF.

The chain is built from TRBV6-5 and TRBJ1-1, with TRBD1 matching over 9 bases. Germline trimming cut 4 bases from V and 1 base from J; bases unmatched to any gene: 7. The germline gives CDR1 MNHEY, CDR2 SVGAGI. This CDR3 has 16 amino acids. In DNA form, the CDR3 reads TGTGCCAGCAGTTTGGGACAGGGAGGATGGAACACTGAAGCTTTCTTT. This gives the protein CASSLGQGGWNTEAFF.

This chain connects TRBV6-5 to TRBJ1-2; 8 nucleotides align to TRBD1. V was pared by 2 bases and J by 0 bases, with 5 bases of the junction left unmatched. Germline loops: CDR1 MNHEY, CDR2 SVGAGI. The CDR3 spans 16 residues. DNA of the CDR3: TGTGCCAGCAGTTACCTTAGGACAGGGCCTAACTATGGCTACACCTTC. As protein: CASSYLRTGPNYGYTF.

The chain links TRBV6-2 or TRBV6-3 to TRBJ2-5, with 8 bases fitting TRBD2. Trimming took 6 bases from V and 4 from J; bases not matched to a gene: 16. CDR3 length: 17 amino acids. CDR1 is MNHEY, CDR2 SVGEGT, per germline. CDR3 nucleotides: TGTGCCAGCAGCCATACCCCACCGGGGGGGCCAGGAGAGACCCAGTACTTC. Translated: CASSHTPPGGPGETQYF.

The J gene is TRBJ2-7, the V gene TRBV4-3; D ambiguous. Germline loops: CDR1 LGHNA, CDR2 YSLEER. Trimming took off 1 base at V and 3 bases at J, with 10 bases between the two ends. The CDR3 totals 14 residues. The CDR3 nucleotides are TGCGCCAGCAGCCAAGGCCTGGCGGACTACGAGCAGTACTTC. This sequence encodes CASSQGLADYEQYF.

The genes are TRBV5-1 and TRBJ2-3; D might be TRBD1 (5 bases). CDR1 SGHRS and CDR2 YFSETQ come from the germline V gene. Trimming left V 1 base short and J 5 bases short, with 11 bases between. This CDR3 comprises 14 residues. The CDR3, as DNA: TGCGCCAGCAGCTTGCGGCAGGGTGTAGATACGCAGTATTTT. Its protein is CASSLRQGVDTQYF.

V and J are TRBV11-2 and TRBJ2-6; no reliable D call. The CDR3 contains 16 residues. Trimming left V 0 bases short and J 2 bases short, with 8 bases between. CDR1 SGHAT and CDR2 FQNNGV come from the germline V gene. The CDR3 loop is CASSLDTSPGANVLTF. CDR3 nucleotide sequence: TGTGCCAGCAGCTTAGATACCAGTCCTGGGGCCAACGTCCTGACTTTC.

The chain recombines TRBV6-2 or TRBV6-3 with TRBJ2-7; no definite D call. In germline, CDR1 is MNHEY, CDR2 SVGEGT. Trimming removed 2 bases from V and 5 bases from J, with 4 bases in between. The CDR3 has 11 residues. CDR3 sequence: CASSYPDEQYF. The CDR3 bases are TGTGCCAGCAGTTACCCAGACGAGCAGTACTTC.

CDR3 DNA: TGCGCCAGCAGCCGAGCGGGAGGAGCGGTGACCCAGTACTTC. Its protein product is CASSRAGGAVTQYF. V gene TRBV10-2 combines with J gene TRBJ2-5, with TRBD2 matching 9 bases. After removal of 6 bases from V and 7 bases from J, the junction contained 9 bases not matched to a gene. Germline CDR1 WSHSY, CDR2 SAAADI. There are 14 residues in the CDR3.

The rearrangement joins TRBV6-6 to TRBJ1-1; D call uncertain. The CDR3 sequence is 14 residues long. V was clipped by 0 bases and J by 12 bases, with 17 bases between them. Germline lookup yields CDR1 MNHNY and CDR2 SVGAGI (reference sequence). CDR3 in amino acids: CASSYSGRQTLTFF. The CDR3 region has the DNA TGTGCCAGCAGTTACTCGGGGAGGCAGACCTTGACTTTCTTT.

This rearrangement joins TRBV24-1 to TRBJ2-1, with TRBD2 identical over 12 bases. CDR1 is KGHDR, CDR2 SFDVKD, per germline. V was clipped by 4 bases and J by 13 bases; unmatched bases: 7. This CDR3 region has 14 residues. In nucleotides, the CDR3 is TGTGCCACCAGTGACCACTCTAGCGGGAGGGCCCAGTTCTTC. Protein product: CATSDHSSGRAQFF.

The chain joins TRBV5-1 to TRBJ2-7, with 12 bases fitting TRBD2. J was trimmed by 3 bases and V by 4 bases; bases with no gene match: 5. The CDR3 sequence is 15 residues long. Germline CDR1 and CDR2: SGHRS and YFSETQ. The CDR3 region is CASSPLAGGYYEQYF. The CDR3 nucleotides are TGCGCCAGCAGCCCGCTAGCGGGAGGGTACTACGAGCAGTACTTC.

In its sample, this clone was seen once. V and J are TRBV7-3 and TRBJ2-3, with 11 bases aligning to TRBD2. This CDR3 spans 17 amino acids. Germline CDR1 SGHTA, CDR2 FQGTGA. V shed 5 bases and J 1 base; nucleotides not matched to a gene: 8. CDR3 coding DNA: TGTGCCAGCAGCGCTATAGCGGGAGGGGGGGGCACAGATACGCAGTATTTT. Translation: CASSAIAGGGGTDTQYF.

The chain employs TRBV30 and TRBJ1-1; D unresolved. V was clipped by 8 bases and J by 5 bases, with 18 bases between them. This CDR3 is built from 13 residues. The V gene's germline CDR1 is GTSNPN and CDR2 SVGIG (reference sequence). The CDR3 protein is CAGEVDGRTEAFF. The CDR3 DNA follows: TGTGCCGGGGAAGTCGACGGGAGGACTGAAGCTTTCTTT.

The chain links TRBV5-4 to TRBJ2-3; 7 positions agree with TRBD2. With V trimmed by 0 bases and J by 2 bases, 6 bases remained unmatched. This CDR3 has 16 amino acids. Germline CDR1 reads SGHNT; CDR2 reads YYREEE (reference sequence). CDR3 protein: CASSLALADNTDTQYF. CDR3 DNA: TGTGCCAGCAGCTTGGCCCTAGCGGATAACACAGATACGCAGTATTTT. Full variable domain (remainder filled in from reference TRBV5-4 and TRBJ2-3): ETGVTQSPTHLIKTRGQQVTLRCSSQSGHNTVSWYQQALGQGPQFIFQYYREEENGRGNFPPRFSGLQFPNYSSELNVNALELDDSALYLCASSLALADNTDTQYFGPGTRLTVL.

The chain links TRBV7-2 to TRBJ1-2, with a tentative D call TRBD1 (5 bases). CDR3 length: 14 residues. V was cut by 3 bases and J by 4 bases, with 12 bases left in between. Germline V gene data show CDR1 as SGHTA and CDR2 as FQGNSA. CDR3 loop: CASSFLGQGYGYTF. For the CDR3, the DNA is TGTGCCAGCAGCTTCCTAGGGCAGGGCTATGGCTACACCTTC.

The J gene is TRBJ2-7, the V gene TRBV28, with 7 positions matching TRBD1. The CDR3 sequence is 14 residues long. Per germline, CDR1 MDHEN and CDR2 SYDVKM. The V and J ends lost 9 bases and 3 bases, in that order; junction bases with no gene match: 11. The DNA of the CDR3 is TGTGCCAGTGCCGGGACAGATAGTTTCTACGAGCAGTACTTC. As protein: CASAGTDSFYEQYF.

The chain carries TRBV5-1 and TRBJ1-1; perhaps TRBD1 as D (6 bases). CDR1 SGHRS and CDR2 YFSETQ come from the germline V gene. The V end lost 4 bases, the J end lost 5 bases, and 15 bases lay between the germline ends. The CDR3 consists of 14 residues. DNA for the CDR3: TGCGCCAGCAGCCCCTGGGGGGGGCGGACTGAAGCTTTCTTT. This gives the protein CASSPWGGRTEAFF.

This rearrangement joins TRBV5-5 to TRBJ2-7, with D perhaps TRBD2 (5 bases). Germline V gene lookup returns CDR1 SGHKS and CDR2 YYEKEE (reference sequence). This CDR3 comprises 13 residues. V lost 2 bases to trimming and J lost 3 bases, with 9 bases between them. The CDR3 region has the DNA TGTGCCAGCAGCTTACCCGGGGACTACGAGCAGTACTTC. Residues: CASSLPGDYEQYF.

The chain is built from TRBV20-1 and TRBJ2-7; no definite D call. CDR3 length: 14 amino acids. V lost 3 bases to trimming and J lost 0 bases, with 12 bases between them. CDR1 DFQATT and CDR2 SNEGSKA come from the germline V gene (reference sequence). The CDR3 nucleotides are TGCAGTGCTAGTGGTTTGCGGAACTCCTACGAGCAGTACTTC. It yields the protein CSASGLRNSYEQYF.